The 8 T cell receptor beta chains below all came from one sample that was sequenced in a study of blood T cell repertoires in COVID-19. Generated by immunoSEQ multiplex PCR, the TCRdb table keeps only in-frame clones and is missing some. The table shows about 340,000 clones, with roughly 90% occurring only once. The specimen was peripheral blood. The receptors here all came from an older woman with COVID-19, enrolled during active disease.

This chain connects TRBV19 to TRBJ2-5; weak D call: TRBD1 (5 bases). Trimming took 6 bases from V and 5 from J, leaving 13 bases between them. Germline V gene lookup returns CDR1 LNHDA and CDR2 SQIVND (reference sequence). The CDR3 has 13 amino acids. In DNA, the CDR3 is TGTGCCAGTAGGTTAGGGGCAGGCGAGACCCAGTACTTC. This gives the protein CASRLGAGETQYF. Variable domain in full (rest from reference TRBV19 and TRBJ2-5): DGGITQSPKYLFRKEGQNVTLSCEQNLNHDAMYWYRQDPGQGLRLIYYSQIVNDFQKGDIAEGYSVSREKKESFPLTVTSAQKNPTAFYLCASRLGAGETQYFGPGTRLLVL.

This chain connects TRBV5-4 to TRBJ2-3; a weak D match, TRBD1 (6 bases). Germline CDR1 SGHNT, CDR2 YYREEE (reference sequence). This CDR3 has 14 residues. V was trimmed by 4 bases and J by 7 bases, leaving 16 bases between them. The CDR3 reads CASSGSLGGNTQYF. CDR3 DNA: TGTGCCAGCAGCGGATCCTTAGGGGGAAATACGCAGTATTTT.

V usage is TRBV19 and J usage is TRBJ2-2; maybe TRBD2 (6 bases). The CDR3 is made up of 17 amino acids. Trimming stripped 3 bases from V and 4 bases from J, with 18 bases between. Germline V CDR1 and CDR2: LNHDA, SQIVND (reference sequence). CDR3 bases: TGTGCCAGTAGTATTTTTCAGGGAGGATGGCGCACCGGGGAGCTGTTTTTT. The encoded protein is CASSIFQGGWRTGELFF.

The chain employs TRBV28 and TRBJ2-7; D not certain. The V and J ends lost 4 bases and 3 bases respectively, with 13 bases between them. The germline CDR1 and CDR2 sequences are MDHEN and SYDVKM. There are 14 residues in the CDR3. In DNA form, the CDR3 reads TGTGCCAGCAGTTCGACCTTTACGGGCTACGAGCAGTACTTC. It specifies CASSSTFTGYEQYF.

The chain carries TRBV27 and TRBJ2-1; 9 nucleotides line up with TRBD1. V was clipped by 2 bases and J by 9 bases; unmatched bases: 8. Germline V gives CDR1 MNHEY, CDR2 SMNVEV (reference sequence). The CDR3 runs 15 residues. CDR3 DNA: TGTGCCAGCAGTTTACTAGGGACAGGGAATAGTGAGCAGTTCTTC. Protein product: CASSLLGTGNSEQFF.

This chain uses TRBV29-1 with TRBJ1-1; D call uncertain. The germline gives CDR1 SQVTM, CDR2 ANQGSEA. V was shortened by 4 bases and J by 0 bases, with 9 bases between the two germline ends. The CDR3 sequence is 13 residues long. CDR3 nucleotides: TGCAGCGTTGTAATAGATTTGAACACTGAAGCTTTCTTT. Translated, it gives CSVVIDLNTEAFF. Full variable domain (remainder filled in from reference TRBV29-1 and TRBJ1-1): SAVISQKPSRDICQRGTSLTIQCQVDSQVTMMFWYRQQPGQSLTLIATANQGSEATYESGFVIDKFPISRPNLTFSTLTVSNMSPEDSSIYLCSVVIDLNTEAFFGQGTRLTVV.

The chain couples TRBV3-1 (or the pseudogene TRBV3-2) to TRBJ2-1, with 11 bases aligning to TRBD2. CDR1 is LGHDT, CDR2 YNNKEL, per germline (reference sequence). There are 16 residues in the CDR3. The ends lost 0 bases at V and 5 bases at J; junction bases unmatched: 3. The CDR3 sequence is CASSQDVAGGHNEQFF. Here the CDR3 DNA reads TGTGCCAGCAGCCAAGATGTAGCGGGGGGGCACAATGAGCAGTTCTTC.

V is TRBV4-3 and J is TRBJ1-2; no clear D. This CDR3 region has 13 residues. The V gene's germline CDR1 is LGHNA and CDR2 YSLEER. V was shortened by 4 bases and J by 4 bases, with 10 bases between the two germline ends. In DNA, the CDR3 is TGCGCCAGCAGCCTAAGGGAGGGCTATGGCTACACCTTC. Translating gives CASSLREGYGYTF.